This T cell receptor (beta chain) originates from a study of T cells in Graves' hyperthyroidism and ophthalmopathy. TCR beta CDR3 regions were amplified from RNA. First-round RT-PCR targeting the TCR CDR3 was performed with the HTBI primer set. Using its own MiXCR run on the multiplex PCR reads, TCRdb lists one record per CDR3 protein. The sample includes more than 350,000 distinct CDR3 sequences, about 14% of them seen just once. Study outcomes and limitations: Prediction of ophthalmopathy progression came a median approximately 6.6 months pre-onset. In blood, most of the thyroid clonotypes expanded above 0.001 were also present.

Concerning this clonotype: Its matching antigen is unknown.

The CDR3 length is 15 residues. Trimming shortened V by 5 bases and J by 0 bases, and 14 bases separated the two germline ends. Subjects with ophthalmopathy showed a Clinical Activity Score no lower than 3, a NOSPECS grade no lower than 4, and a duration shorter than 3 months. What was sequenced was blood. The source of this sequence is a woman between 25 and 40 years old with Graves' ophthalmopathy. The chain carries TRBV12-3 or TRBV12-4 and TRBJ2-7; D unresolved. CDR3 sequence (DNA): TGTGCCAGCAGTGGTCACGACTTAAGCTCCTACGAGCAGTACTTC. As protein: CASSGHDLSSYEQYF.